Described below is a single T cell receptor (beta chain) sequence and its context. V was clipped by 0 bases and J by 6 bases; unmatched bases: 8. CDR3 length equals 15 residues. Germline V gene sequence: CDR1 SGHRS, CDR2 YFSETQ. This record belongs to a study of blood T cell repertoires in COVID-19. Study in general: COVID-19 samples, acute and convalescent, were from the United States, Italy and Spain. PBMCs, B-cell-depleted T cells, or T cells provided the cDNA or gDNA that made up the material.

Original processing methods: Cell counts per sample came from amplifying reference gene primers. Data came from immunoSEQ multiplex PCR; TCRdb stores just in-frame clones and leaves some out. V and J calls and clone size come straight from that table; D and trimming were deduced from the DNA. The sample lists a few hundred thousand clones; 80% to 90% were seen once. The chain uses TRBV5-1 and TRBJ1-2; 7 positions agree with TRBD1. The origin of this receptor is a woman in her sixties or seventies with acute or convalescent COVID-19. Sequences were obtained from peripheral blood. The CDR3 bases are TGCGCCAGCAGCTTGGCCCCGGACAGGAGTAATGGCTACACCTTC. Translating gives CASSLAPDRSNGYTF.